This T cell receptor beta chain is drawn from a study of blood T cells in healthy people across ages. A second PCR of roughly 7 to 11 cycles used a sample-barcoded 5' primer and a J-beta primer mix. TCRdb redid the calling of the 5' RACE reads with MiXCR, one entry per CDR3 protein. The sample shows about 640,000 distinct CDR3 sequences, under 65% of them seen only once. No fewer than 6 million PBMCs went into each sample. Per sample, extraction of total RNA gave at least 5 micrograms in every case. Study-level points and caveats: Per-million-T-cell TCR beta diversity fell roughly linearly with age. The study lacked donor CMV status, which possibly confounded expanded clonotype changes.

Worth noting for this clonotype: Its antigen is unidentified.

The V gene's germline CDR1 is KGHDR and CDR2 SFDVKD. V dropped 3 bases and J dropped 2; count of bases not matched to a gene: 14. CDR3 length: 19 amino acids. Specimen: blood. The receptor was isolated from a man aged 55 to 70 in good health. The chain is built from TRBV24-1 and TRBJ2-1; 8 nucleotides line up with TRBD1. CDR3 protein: CATSDNLGTGTGTYNEQFF. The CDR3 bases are TGTGCCACCAGTGATAATTTGGGTACCGGGACAGGAACCTACAATGAGCAGTTCTTC.